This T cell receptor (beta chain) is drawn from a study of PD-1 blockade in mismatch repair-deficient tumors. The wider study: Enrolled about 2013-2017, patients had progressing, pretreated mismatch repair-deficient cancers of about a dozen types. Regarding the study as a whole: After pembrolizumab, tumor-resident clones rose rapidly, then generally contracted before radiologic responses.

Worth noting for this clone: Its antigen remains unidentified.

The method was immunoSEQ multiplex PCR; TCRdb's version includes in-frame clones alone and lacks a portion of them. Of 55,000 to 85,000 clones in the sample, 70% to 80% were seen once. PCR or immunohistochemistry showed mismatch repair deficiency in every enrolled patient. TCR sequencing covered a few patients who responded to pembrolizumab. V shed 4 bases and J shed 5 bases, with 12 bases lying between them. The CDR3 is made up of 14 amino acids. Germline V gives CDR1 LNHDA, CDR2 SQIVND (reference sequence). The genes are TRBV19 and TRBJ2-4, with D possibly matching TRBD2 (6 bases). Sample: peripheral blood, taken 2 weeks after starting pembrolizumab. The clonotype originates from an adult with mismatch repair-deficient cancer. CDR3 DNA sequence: TGTGCCAGTAGTACTCAAGCGGGTCAAAACATTCAGTACTTC. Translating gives CASSTQAGQNIQYF.